This record concerns one T cell receptor beta chain sequence. Its specificity is not known. This sample was taken from a study of T cell repertoires in cytomegalovirus infection. Study in general: It can be stated that public TCR beta signatures indicated CMV infection as well as a matching HLA type.

The CDR3 is made up of 17 amino acids. Germline CDR1 reads MNHEY; CDR2 reads SVGEGT. V shed 7 bases, J shed 7 bases, and the junction held 16 bases outside the gene matches. TCRdb used MiXCR to reprocess the reads, holding one entry per CDR3 protein. There are just under 500,000 distinct CDR3 sequences in the sample; 30% to 40% occur only once, and roughly 15% lies in the top ten. Study results and caveats: There were HLA-C-restricted CMV-specific TCR beta clonotypes dominating the ex vivo response.

This sample comprised cultured PBMCs, obtained from culture after CMV antigen stimulation. The chain combines TRBV6-2 or TRBV6-3 with TRBJ2-1, with 10 nucleotides matching TRBD2. The origin of this receptor is a human donor in good health (CMV status not recorded). Some clones in this sample may be carry-over from other donors' samples. The CDR3 is CASTGRGLATYGNEQFF. In nucleotides, the CDR3 is TGTGCCAGCACGGGCAGGGGACTAGCGACCTACGGGAATGAGCAGTTCTTC.